Shown below are 28 T cell receptor beta chains from a single sample sequenced in a study of CD8 T cells in ankylosing spondylitis. TCRdb passed the 5' RACE reads through MiXCR, listing each CDR3 protein once. The profile covers 250,000 to 400,000 distinct CDR3 sequences, with around 10% appearing a single time and around 8.4% taken by the ten largest. Material: blood, either unsorted or a sorted T cell fraction (not recorded which). Source of these receptors: a female donor with ankylosing spondylitis or in good health (not recorded which).

A word on this clonotype: This may come from a read error, since a much larger clone is one base off. The gene calls are TRBV24-1 and TRBJ2-3; D is uncertain. With the DNA end fitting TRBJ1-5 better, the J assignment may be wrong. The V gene's germline CDR1 is KGHDR and CDR2 SFDVKD. This CDR3 contains 13 residues. CDR3 in amino acids: CATSDLGSGSQHF. The CDR3 region has the DNA TGTGCCACCAGTGATTTAGGGTCGGGGTCGCAGCATTTT.

CDR3 loop: CASSLVRWPPSNTEAFF. DNA for the CDR3: TGTGCCAGCAGCTTAGTCCGATGGCCCCCGAGTAACACTGAAGCTTTCTTT. The V gene is TRBV7-8, the J gene TRBJ1-1, with D uncertain. Germline CDR1 is SGHVS and CDR2 is FQNEAQ. Trimming took 1 base from V and 2 from J, leaving 17 bases between them. The CDR3 contains 17 residues.

This clonotype came up a few times. The J gene is TRBJ1-2, the V gene TRBV6-1, with D unclear. Trimming removed 3 bases at V and 8 bases at J, with 19 bases between. Germline loops: CDR1 MNHNS, CDR2 SASEGT. This CDR3 spans 15 amino acids. CDR3 sequence (DNA): TGTGCCAGCAGTGACCCTCCCCGGACGGTCTGGGGCTACACCTTC. Translation: CASSDPPRTVWGYTF.

This clonotype was detected a few times. The J gene is TRBJ2-7, the V gene TRBV6-2 or TRBV6-3; D gene uncertain. The CDR3 length is 15 residues. V was cut by 5 bases and J by 2 bases, with 16 bases left in between. Per the germline V gene, CDR1 is MNHEY and CDR2 is SVGEGT. The CDR3 bases are TGTGCCAGCAGTCCGAGAAGGGCCCCAGCCTACGAGCAGTACTTC. Amino acid sequence: CASSPRRAPAYEQYF.

The CDR3 DNA is TGTGCCGCAGGGAACACCGGGGAGCTGTTTTTT. As protein: CAAGNTGELFF. The chain has TRBV28 and TRBJ2-2, with D uncertain. The CDR3 consists of 11 residues. Trimming removed 11 bases from V and 1 base from J, with 5 bases in between. Per germline, CDR1 MDHEN and CDR2 SYDVKM.

Ten or more counts support this clonotype. The chain employs TRBV29-1 and TRBJ2-5; TRBD1 is a possible D gene (6 bases). CDR3 length equals 12 residues. Germline V gives CDR1 SQVTM, CDR2 ANQGSEA. The germline V and J ends were trimmed by 5 bases and 4 bases, with 11 bases remaining between them. CDR3 loop: CSVIARGETQYF. CDR3 DNA: TGCAGCGTTATCGCCAGGGGAGAGACCCAGTACTTC.

Ten or more counts support this clonotype. V and J are TRBV6-1 and TRBJ1-5; D unclear. This CDR3 is built from 14 residues. Per germline, CDR1 MNHNS and CDR2 SASEGT. The V end lost 6 bases, the J end lost 1 base, and 10 bases lay between the germline ends. The DNA of the CDR3 is TGTGCCAGCAGCCCTAGTATCAGCAATCAGCCCCAGCATTTT. Its translation is CASSPSISNQPQHF.

This clonotype occurred many times. The chain joins TRBV16 to TRBJ2-1; the D gene is possibly TRBD2 (5 bases). Germline V gene sequence: CDR1 KGHSY, CDR2 FQNENV. The V end lost 4 bases, the J end lost 2 bases, and 12 bases lay between the germline ends. This CDR3 contains 15 residues. The CDR3 bases are TGTGCCAGCAGCCTCAGTGGGAGCCCCTACAATGAGCAGTTCTTC. This encodes CASSLSGSPYNEQFF.

This clonotype has just a few counts. The DNA of the CDR3 is TGTGCCAGCAGTGAAGCGCCTGCGGGTATAGGAAATCAGCCCCAGCATTTT. Its protein product is CASSEAPAGIGNQPQHF. The rearrangement uses TRBV6-1 and TRBJ1-5; D remains unclear. V lost 0 bases to trimming and J lost 4 bases, with 16 bases between them. This CDR3 has 17 amino acids. The V gene's germline CDR1 is MNHNS and CDR2 SASEGT.

This clonotype was detected a few times. J is TRBJ2-7 and V is TRBV20-1, with TRBD1 matching 9 bases. V was pared by 6 bases and J by 6 bases, with 6 bases of the junction left unmatched. The CDR3 totals 12 residues. Germline lookup yields CDR1 DFQATT and CDR2 SNEGSKA (reference sequence). CDR3 nucleotide sequence: TGCAGTGCCGGACAGGGGAAAGGCGAGCAGTACTTC. Amino acids: CSAGQGKGEQYF.

There are many counts of this clonotype. The chain combines TRBV29-1 with TRBJ2-1, with 7 bases matching TRBD2. The CDR3 loop spans 15 amino acids. V dropped 3 bases and J dropped 0; count of bases not matched to a gene: 5. The germline CDR1 and CDR2 sequences are SQVTM and ANQGSEA. CDR3 sequence reads: CSVDWRGSSYNEQFF. The CDR3 region has the DNA TGCAGCGTTGACTGGCGGGGGAGCTCCTACAATGAGCAGTTCTTC.

There are many counts of this clonotype. The CDR3 DNA sequence: TGTGCCAGCAGCATTACTCGCGGCACTGAAGCTTTCTTT. Protein: CASSITRGTEAFF. The gene calls are TRBV7-2 and TRBJ1-1; D uncertain. Germline CDR1 is SGHTA and CDR2 is FQGNSA. Trimming removed 5 bases from V and 4 bases from J, with 11 bases in between. There are 13 residues in the CDR3.

This clonotype was seen ten or more times. DNA of the CDR3: TGCAGTCCTTTTATGGGGCCAATAGGCTACACCTTC. It encodes CSPFMGPIGYTF. The chain employs TRBV20-1 and TRBJ1-2; D is perhaps TRBD1 (5 bases). The CDR3 runs to 12 residues. CDR1 is DFQATT, CDR2 SNEGSKA, per germline (reference sequence). V dropped 8 bases and J dropped 8 bases, with 18 bases sitting between them.

This clonotype was counted ten times or more. The chain combines TRBV29-1 with TRBJ1-1; TRBD1 might be the D (5 bases). From germline, CDR1 is SQVTM and CDR2 ANQGSEA. This CDR3 has 13 residues. The V end lost 4 bases, the J end lost 4 bases, and 13 bases lay between the germline ends. The CDR3 spells CSVGRGGFTEAFF. In nucleotides, the CDR3 is TGCAGCGTTGGGCGGGGCGGTTTCACTGAAGCTTTCTTT.

In this sample, this clonotype turned up a few times. The chain combines TRBV20-1 with TRBJ1-1; 7 bases map to TRBD1. Per germline, CDR1 DFQATT and CDR2 SNEGSKA (reference sequence). There are 13 residues in the CDR3. Trimming cost V 1 base and J 6 bases; bases outside gene matches: 5. The CDR3 sequence: CSARGQGGPEAFF. The CDR3 DNA follows: TGCAGTGCTAGAGGGCAGGGGGGACCTGAAGCTTTCTTT.

This clonotype occurred many times. V is TRBV12-3 or TRBV12-4 and J is TRBJ2-3; D is uncertain. V was shortened by 7 bases and J by 4 bases, with 6 bases between the two germline ends. This CDR3 contains 11 residues. This chain's CDR3 is CASTTADTQYF. The CDR3, as DNA: TGTGCCAGCACAACGGCAGATACGCAGTATTTT.

V gene TRBV9 combines with J gene TRBJ2-6; no firm D call. The length of the CDR3 is 13 residues. Trimming removed 3 bases at V and 1 base at J, with 2 bases between. Germline V lookup: CDR1 SGDLS, CDR2 YYNGEE. CDR3 residues: CASSGSGANVLTF. CDR3 bases: TGTGCCAGCAGCGGTTCTGGGGCCAACGTCCTGACTTTC.

This clonotype was recorded many times. V gene TRBV5-1 combines with J gene TRBJ1-1, with D maybe TRBD1 (5 bases). V was cut by 5 bases and J by 7 bases, with 9 bases left in between. CDR1 is SGHRS and CDR2 is YFSETQ in the germline V gene. This CDR3 comprises 11 residues. CDR3 DNA sequence: TGCGCCAGCAGAGGGACGGTTGAAGCTTTCTTT. Residues: CASRGTVEAFF.

This chain uses TRBV5-1 with TRBJ2-1, with 9 positions matching TRBD2. Germline lookup yields CDR1 SGHRS and CDR2 YFSETQ. The V gene end was trimmed by 4 bases and the J gene end by 6 bases; junction bases not matched to a gene: 11. The CDR3 spans 16 residues. The CDR3 loop reads CASSLRTSVVSNEQFF. The CDR3 DNA reads TGCGCCAGCAGCCTAAGGACTAGCGTGGTGAGCAATGAGCAGTTCTTC.

This clonotype was found many times. The chain is built from TRBV20-1 and TRBJ2-7, with 7 bases matching TRBD1. V dropped 5 bases and J dropped 1; count of bases not matched to a gene: 2. CDR3 length: 12 residues. CDR1 DFQATT and CDR2 SNEGSKA come from the germline V gene (reference sequence). The CDR3 DNA follows: TGCAGTGCTGGGACAGCTTCCTACGAGCAGTACTTC. It yields the protein CSAGTASYEQYF.

This clonotype was recorded at least ten times. The J gene is TRBJ2-5, the V gene TRBV5-1; a possible D gene is TRBD1 (6 bases). Trimming removed 4 bases at V and 2 bases at J, with 15 bases between. The germline V gene encodes CDR1 SGHRS and CDR2 YFSETQ. The CDR3 has 15 amino acids. The CDR3 loop is CASSVQTGLQETQYF. The CDR3 bases are TGCGCCAGCAGCGTTCAGACAGGCCTACAAGAGACCCAGTACTTC.

This clonotype was counted ten times or more. The gene calls are TRBV24-1 and TRBJ2-3, with 8 bases aligning to TRBD1. V was pared by 5 bases and J by 3 bases, with 6 bases of the junction left unmatched. The CDR3 spans 15 residues. Germline values: CDR1 KGHDR, CDR2 SFDVKD. CDR3 in DNA: TGTGCCACCAGTGTTGAAGGACAGGGAACAGATACGCAGTATTTT. It is translated as CATSVEGQGTDTQYF.

This clonotype showed up many times. V is TRBV12-3 or TRBV12-4 and J is TRBJ2-1; no firm D call. V lost 6 bases to trimming and J lost 7 bases, with 19 bases between them. The CDR3 is made up of 15 amino acids. The CDR3 sequence: CASSPPRVQANEQFF. CDR3 coding DNA: TGTGCCAGCAGCCCACCTCGAGTTCAGGCTAATGAGCAGTTCTTC.

The chain links TRBV27 to TRBJ1-4; D is undetermined. The germline V gene has CDR1 MNHEY and CDR2 SMNVEV (reference sequence). The CDR3 is made up of 13 amino acids. V dropped 6 bases and J dropped 6 bases, with 11 bases sitting between them. The CDR3 DNA is TGTGCCAGCAGATTGTTGACCGATGAAAAACTGTTTTTT. Translating it yields CASRLLTDEKLFF.

This clonotype was recorded many times. This chain connects TRBV25-1 to TRBJ2-2, with 10 nucleotides matching TRBD1. The CDR3 contains 18 residues. In germline, CDR1 is MGHDK, CDR2 SYGVNS. Trimming removed 5 bases from V and 6 bases from J; junction bases left unmatched: 15. CDR3 nucleotide sequence: TGTGCCAGCAGTCCCGAAATTGGACAGGGGGGAAGGGCCGGGGAGCTGTTTTTT. Translated: CASSPEIGQGGRAGELFF.

This clonotype was seen a handful of times. The chain uses TRBV11-2 and TRBJ1-3, with D perhaps TRBD1 (5 bases). CDR3 length: 12 amino acids. CDR1 and CDR2 (germline): SGHAT, FQNNGV. The V end lost 2 bases, the J end lost 15 bases, and 14 bases lay between the germline ends. CDR3: CASSLSGDGGYF. The CDR3 DNA follows: TGTGCCAGCAGCTTAAGCGGAGACGGGGGATATTTT.

The chain carries TRBV4-3 and TRBJ1-2, with D unresolved. Germline V lookup: CDR1 LGHNA, CDR2 YSLEER. Deletions cut 0 bases from V and 6 bases from J, with 14 bases between. CDR3 size: 15 residues. CDR3 nucleotide sequence: TGCGCCAGCAGCCAAGATAGAGCAGGCGGGGATGGCTACACCTTC. Its translation: CASSQDRAGGDGYTF.

Ten or more counts support this clonotype. The CDR3 loop reads CASSRSRQDLKFF. For the CDR3, the DNA is TGTGCCAGCAGCCGAAGTCGACAGGACCTTAAGTTCTTC. The rearrangement joins TRBV7-2 to TRBJ2-1; tentatively, D is TRBD1 (6 bases). The CDR3 runs to 13 residues. Germline V gene sequence: CDR1 SGHTA, CDR2 FQGNSA. Trimming shortened V by 5 bases and J by 14 bases, and 19 bases separated the two germline ends.